The TCR beta chain under discussion was sequenced for a study of identical twins (dated by TCRdb to 2015 to 2016). Background on the whole study: The study deep-sequenced TCR alpha and beta repertoires from monozygotic twins, unrelated adults of various ages and cord blood to test whether fetal clonotypes persist. To rule out contamination, the twin experiments were replicated at different times with different library preparation protocols.

The library was prepared using 5' RACE. For sequencing, an Illumina HiSeq 2000 was employed. Template switching added a universal primer binding site, and the final cDNA carried a unique molecular identifier that allowed TCR cDNA molecules to be counted accurately. Specific primers in the conserved constant-segment region were used to synthesize first-strand cDNA for the TCR alpha and beta chains. Each cDNA library was double barcoded, with a SMART-Mk sample barcode plus Illumina barcodes, to control for contamination. TruSeq adapter sequences and Illumina sample barcodes were added in two successive PCR steps. Sequencing of the TCR alpha and beta cDNA libraries was done on the Illumina HiSeq platform using custom primers. In the original analysis: MiGEC processed the raw reads to extract unique molecular identifiers, while MiXCR was used to determine the CDR3 positions. Recombination models were inferred per individual with the repgenHMM and IGoR tools using an EM algorithm. Shared clonotypes were analyzed with the tcR package in R, and sharing was normalized by the product of cloneset sizes. To study raw recombination free of thymic and clonal selection effects, out-of-frame nonproductive sequences were analyzed. TCRdb reworked the public reads: Q25 trimming with fastp, MiXCR clone assembly, productive beta chains retained. Rows are unified per CDR3 protein, each entry keeping the most common DNA and genes. It is TCRdb's table, rather than the study itself, that gives the V and J calls and clone size. This sample has about 690,000 distinct CDR3 sequences in its table, and 6.1% of those were observed once. Roughly 1.8% of the sample comes from the top ten.

What the work shows at the level of the full study, not this receptor alone: Recombination models systematically underestimated out-of-frame TCR alpha sharing in monozygotic twins but agreed with sharing between unrelated individuals. Abundant cord blood beta clonotypes carried fewer insertions; young adult naive repertoires showed a weaker similar trend, while memory repertoires showed none. In beta out-of-frame sequences, excess twin sharing was weaker, because having fewer shared sequences lowered the signal-to-noise ratio. Out-of-frame TCR alpha sequences shared between twins showed an excess of low generation-probability sequences compared with coincidental sharing between unrelated individuals. Invariant T cells such as MAIT and iNKT could partly confound zero-insertion analyses, although diverse VJ usage argued against such confounding for most clonotypes. Because the same donors could not be followed over many years, conclusions were based on cross-sectional statistical analysis.

A word on this clonotype: The specificity of this receptor is unknown. Base qualities are not at hand, and no much larger clone is one base apart.

All donors were healthy Caucasians. The study also sequenced three unrelated non-twin adults: a male aged 18 to 30, a male aged 50 to 59 and a female aged 50 to 59. Using Miltenyi CD45RO+ enrichment and human naive T-cell isolation kits, memory (CD45RO+) and naive T cells were isolated from PBMC. Trimming costs V 5 bases and J 4 bases, and their ends lie 11 bases apart. Sequences SGHTA (CDR1) and FQGTGA (CDR2) are obtained from the germline V gene. The CDR3, from cysteine to phenylalanine, totals 14 residues. The only DNA kept is the CDR3, 42 bases in frame from the first base. The V and J segments used are TRBV7-3 and TRBJ2-2; a confident D gene designation cannot be given. This clonotype originated in a man aged 18 to 35 in good health. Sequencing used naive T cells sorted from blood. The sample's cell subset or site label is to be understood as: cells isolated with a human naive T-cell isolation kit. Here the CDR3 is given as CASSTYSGTGELFF. The DNA reads as follows: TGTGCCAGCAGCACCTACAGTGGCACCGGGGAGCTGTTTTTT.